Reported below is one T cell receptor (beta chain). The sample is drawn from a study of cytomegalovirus exposure and HLA in healthy donors. The study ran its PCR with 60 Vbeta and 13 Jbeta primers. Method: immunoSEQ multiplex PCR; TCRdb's copy keeps in-frame clones and lacks some. The table has about 130,000 clones, roughly 82% seen once; the top ten hold roughly 3.9%. The CDR3 sequence is 18 residues long. Trimming cost V 0 bases and J 0 bases, with 15 bases left between them. Germline loops: CDR1 LNHDA, CDR2 SQIVND (reference sequence). The specimen sequenced was PBMCs. The chain couples TRBV19 to TRBJ1-5; weak D call: TRBD1 (5 bases). The clonotype comes from a male donor in good health and CMV-seropositive. Here the CDR3 DNA reads TGTGCCAGTAGTATAGATCTTTTGGCAGGGAATAGCAATCAGCCCCAGCATTTT. Protein sequence: CASSIDLLAGNSNQPQHF.